This is a list of T cell receptor beta chains from one sample in a study of T cell repertoires in cytomegalovirus infection. TCRdb re-analysed the reads in MiXCR, keeping a single row per CDR3 protein. The repertoire has about 360,000 distinct CDR3 sequences, less than 20% of them found once; the top ten carry 7.5% to 9%. The sample was PBMCs. These receptors came from a human donor in good health (CMV status not recorded). Some clones in this sample may be carry-over from other donors' samples. Both conserved end residues are part of each CDR3. Fields, in order: clone size, J gene, V gene, D gene, CDR3 protein, CDR3 DNA. D genes are given only for firm matches. Clone size appears in some rows only: once, few, many, or a class for an expanded clone.

>many|TRBJ1-5|TRBV18|.
CASSSQRVESNGQPQHF
TGTGCCAGCTCGTCCCAGAGGGTGGAAAGCAACGGTCAGCCCCAGCATTTT
>few|TRBJ2-7|TRBV4-1|TRBD2
CASSLGTSGSYAYEQYF
TGCGCCAGCAGCCTCGGGACTAGCGGGAGTTATGCCTACGAGCAGTACTTC
>.|TRBJ1-5|TRBV19|TRBD1
CASSRQARGQPQHF
TGTGCCAGTAGTAGACAGGCCAGGGGGCAGCCCCAGCATTTT
>.|TRBJ2-7|TRBV18|.
CASSPSHGTYEQYF
TGTGCCAGCTCACCGTCACATGGGACCTACGAGCAGTACTTC
>many|TRBJ1-3|TRBV28|.
CASSFGNTIYF
TGTGCCAGCAGTTTTGGAAACACCATATATTTT
>.|TRBJ2-7|TRBV27|.
CASSLVAGVGYEQYF
TGTGCCAGCAGTTTAGTGGCAGGCGTAGGGTACGAGCAGTACTTC
>.|TRBJ2-3|TRBV5-4|.
CASSLFRDFTDTQYF
TGTGCCAGCAGCTTGTTTCGGGATTTCACAGATACGCAGTATTTT
>.|TRBJ1-1|TRBV19|.
CASSIPRHNTEAFF
TGTGCCAGTAGTATCCCTCGACATAACACTGAAGCTTTCTTT
>many|TRBJ2-5|TRBV7-6|.
CASSWYQETQYF
TGTGCCAGCAGCTGGTACCAAGAGACCCAGTACTTC
>.|TRBJ1-1|TRBV6-2/TRBV6-3|.
CASSYGDKSGGTEAFF
TGTGCCAGCAGTTACGGGGACAAATCAGGAGGTACTGAAGCTTTCTTT
>.|TRBJ2-1|TRBV5-1|.
CASSSRGSIIDEQFF
TGCGCCAGCAGCTCCCGGGGCTCAATCATTGATGAGCAGTTCTTC
>.|TRBJ1-1|TRBV20-1|.
CSASDSGTQNTEAFF
TGCAGTGCTAGTGACTCCGGGACACAGAACACTGAAGCTTTCTTT
>many|TRBJ1-5|TRBV7-2|.
CASSFSSGLTSSQPQHF
TGTGCCAGCAGCTTCTCGTCAGGGCTAACAAGTAGTCAGCCCCAGCATTTT
>.|TRBJ2-3|TRBV7-2|TRBD2
CASSPPGTSADTQYF
TGTGCCAGCAGCCCGCCCGGGACTAGCGCGGATACGCAGTATTTT
>few|TRBJ1-5|TRBV6-1|TRBD1
CASSPDRGPQPQHF
TGTGCCAGCAGCCCGGACAGGGGTCCGCAGCCCCAGCATTTT
>many|TRBJ2-2|TRBV7-8|.
CASSLAAWREATGELFF
TGTGCCAGCAGCTTAGCGGCCTGGCGAGAAGCCACCGGGGAGCTGTTTTTT
>few|TRBJ1-2|TRBV2|.
CASRAGAGDGYTF
TGTGCCAGCCGGGCCGGGGCAGGGGATGGCTACACCTTC
>many|TRBJ2-7|TRBV7-2|TRBD2
CASSFIAGVKKQYF
TGTGCCAGCAGCTTTATAGCGGGAGTTAAGAAGCAGTACTTC
>.|TRBJ2-7|TRBV20-1|TRBD1
CSASTGTGNPYEQYF
TGCAGTGCTTCGACAGGGACAGGGAACCCCTACGAGCAGTACTTC
>few|TRBJ2-3|TRBV12-3/TRBV12-4|.
CASSLKGLRAQYF
TGTGCCAGCAGTTTAAAAGGCCTCAGGGCGCAGTATTTT
>few|TRBJ2-3|TRBV6-6|TRBD2
CASRETKSGRVTDTQYF
TGTGCCAGCAGGGAGACGAAAAGCGGGAGGGTGACAGATACGCAGTATTTT
>.|TRBJ2-1|TRBV6-5|.
CASSYSSSVNYNEQFF
TGTGCCAGCAGTTACTCGTCTAGCGTGAACTACAATGAGCAGTTCTTC
>many|TRBJ1-5|TRBV6-6|.
CASSYAQVNQPQHF
TGTGCCAGCAGTTACGCCCAGGTCAATCAGCCCCAGCATTTT
>few|TRBJ2-5|TRBV14|TRBD2
CASSMIPSGKPETQYF
TGTGCCAGCAGCATGATTCCTAGCGGGAAGCCAGAGACCCAGTACTTC
>few|TRBJ1-1|TRBV12-3/TRBV12-4|TRBD1
CASSGQGLEAFF
TGTGCCAGCAGTGGACAGGGTCTTGAAGCTTTCTTT
>few|TRBJ1-1|TRBV19|.
CASSKGLSRNTEAFF
TGTGCCAGTAGTAAGGGACTCAGTAGGAACACTGAAGCTTTCTTT
>many|TRBJ2-6|TRBV6-1|.
CASRRQSSGANVLTF
TGTGCCAGCAGAAGACAGAGCTCTGGGGCCAACGTCCTGACTTTC
>few|TRBJ1-2|TRBV2|TRBD1
CASIGTGGSGYTF
TGTGCCAGCATCGGGACAGGGGGCAGTGGCTACACCTTC
>few|TRBJ2-3|TRBV4-1|.
CASSQVADTDTQYF
TGCGCCAGCAGCCAAGTGGCAGACACAGATACGCAGTATTTT
>few|TRBJ2-3|TRBV29-1|.
CSVEMEADTQYF
TGCAGCGTTGAGATGGAAGCGGATACGCAGTATTTT
>few|TRBJ1-5|TRBV20-1|.
CSARERGYRNQPQHF
TGCAGTGCTAGAGAACGGGGGTACCGCAATCAGCCCCAGCATTTT
>once|TRBJ1-1|TRBV7-6|TRBD1
CASSLTDRAEAFF
TGTGCCAGCAGCCTAACCGACAGGGCTGAAGCTTTCTTT
>.|TRBJ2-7|TRBV7-9|TRBD2
CASSPWGGLSYEQYF
TGTGCCAGCAGCCCCTGGGGGGGGTTGTCCTACGAGCAGTACTTC
>.|TRBJ2-2|TRBV30|.
CALGAYTGELFF
TGTGCCTTAGGGGCCTACACCGGGGAGCTGTTTTTT
>few|TRBJ2-7|TRBV14|TRBD1
CASSQRQGPPYYEQYF
TGTGCCAGCAGCCAAAGACAGGGGCCGCCATACTACGAGCAGTACTTC
>.|TRBJ1-6|TRBV20-1|TRBD1
CSASTGTEGPLHF
TGCAGTGCTAGCACCGGGACAGAGGGACCCCTCCACTTT
>once|TRBJ2-1|TRBV11-3|.
CASSLGAFGEQFF
TGTGCCAGCAGCTTGGGAGCATTCGGTGAGCAGTTCTTC
>many|TRBJ1-1|TRBV7-2|.
CASSLETIWGEAFF
TGTGCCAGCAGCTTAGAGACGATTTGGGGTGAAGCTTTCTTT
>.|TRBJ2-1|TRBV7-6|.
CASSLAPGNWHEQFF
TGTGCCAGCAGCTTAGCCCCAGGGAATTGGCATGAGCAGTTCTTC
>few|TRBJ2-7|TRBV19|.
CASSMMDSYEQYF
TGTGCCAGTAGTATGATGGACAGCTACGAGCAGTACTTC
>few|TRBJ2-3|TRBV6-6|.
CASSYTRGLASDTQYF
TGTGCCAGCAGTTACACACGGGGCCTCGCATCAGATACGCAGTATTTT
>.|TRBJ1-1|TRBV7-2|TRBD1
CASSLIGQGWTEAFF
TGTGCCAGCAGCTTAATAGGACAGGGTTGGACTGAAGCTTTCTTT